This T cell receptor beta chain was identified in a study of OX40 agonist ivuxolimab in advanced cancers. TCRdb's table, derived via immunoSEQ multiplex PCR, lists solely in-frame clones and lacks some. The sample lists fewer than 55,000 clones, more than 85% seen once, with 14% in the top ten. After removal of 2 bases from V and 3 bases from J, the junction contained 4 bases not matched to a gene. CDR1 is GTSNPN, CDR2 SVGIG, per germline (reference sequence). The CDR3 totals 14 residues. The clonotype comes from an adult with an advanced solid tumor such as melanoma, head and neck, liver or kidney cancer. This specimen was CD4+ or CD8+ T cells sorted from blood, taken in a trial of the OX40 agonist ivuxolimab. V is TRBV30 and J is TRBJ1-3; TRBD1 agrees at 7 bases. The CDR3 nucleotides read TGTGCCTGGAGTCCCACAGGGGTTGGAAACACCATATATTTT. Translating it yields CAWSPTGVGNTIYF.